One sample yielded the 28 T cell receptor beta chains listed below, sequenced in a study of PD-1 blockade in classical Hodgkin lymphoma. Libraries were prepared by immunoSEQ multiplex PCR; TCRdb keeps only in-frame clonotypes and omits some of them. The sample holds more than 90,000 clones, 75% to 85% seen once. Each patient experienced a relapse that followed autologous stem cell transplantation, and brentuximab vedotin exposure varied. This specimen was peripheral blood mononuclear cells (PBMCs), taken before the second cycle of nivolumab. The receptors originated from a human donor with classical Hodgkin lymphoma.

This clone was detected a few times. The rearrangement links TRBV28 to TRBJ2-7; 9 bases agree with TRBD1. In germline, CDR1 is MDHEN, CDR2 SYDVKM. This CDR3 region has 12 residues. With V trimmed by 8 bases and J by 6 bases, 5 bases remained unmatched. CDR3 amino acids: CASRGQGGEQYF. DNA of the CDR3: TGTGCCAGCCGGGGACAGGGTGGCGAGCAGTACTTC.

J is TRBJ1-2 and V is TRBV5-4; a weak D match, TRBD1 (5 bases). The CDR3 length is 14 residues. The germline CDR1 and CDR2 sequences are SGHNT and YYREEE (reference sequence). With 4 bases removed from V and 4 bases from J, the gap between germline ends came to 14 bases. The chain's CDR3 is CASSPGRQPYGYTF. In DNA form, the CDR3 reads TGTGCCAGCAGCCCGGGTAGACAGCCCTATGGCTACACCTTC.

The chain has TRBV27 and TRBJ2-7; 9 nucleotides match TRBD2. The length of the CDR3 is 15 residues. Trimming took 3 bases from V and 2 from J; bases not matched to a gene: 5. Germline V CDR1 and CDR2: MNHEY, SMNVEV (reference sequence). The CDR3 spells CASSFGGRAPYEQYF. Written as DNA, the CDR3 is TGTGCCAGCAGTTTTGGCGGGAGGGCCCCCTACGAGCAGTACTTC.

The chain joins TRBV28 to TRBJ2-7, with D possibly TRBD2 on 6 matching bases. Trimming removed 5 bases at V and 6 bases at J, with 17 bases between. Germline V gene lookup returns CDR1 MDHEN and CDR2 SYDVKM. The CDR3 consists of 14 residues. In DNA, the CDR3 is TGTGCCAGCAGTAGGGCAAACTTCGGGAGCGAGCAGTACTTC. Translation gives CASSRANFGSEQYF.

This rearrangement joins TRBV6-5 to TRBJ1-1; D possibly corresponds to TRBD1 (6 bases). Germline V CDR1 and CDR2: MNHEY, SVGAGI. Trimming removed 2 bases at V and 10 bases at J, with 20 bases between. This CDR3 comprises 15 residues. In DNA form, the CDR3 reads TGTGCCAGCAGTTACACGGGGGGCACACAGGGTGCAGCTTTCTTT. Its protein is CASSYTGGTQGAAFF.

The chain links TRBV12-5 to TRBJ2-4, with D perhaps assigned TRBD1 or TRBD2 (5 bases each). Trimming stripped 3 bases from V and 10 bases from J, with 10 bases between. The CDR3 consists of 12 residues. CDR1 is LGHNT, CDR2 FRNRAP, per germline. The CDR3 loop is CASGFDRGIQYF. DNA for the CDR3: TGTGCTAGTGGTTTCGACAGAGGGATTCAGTACTTC.

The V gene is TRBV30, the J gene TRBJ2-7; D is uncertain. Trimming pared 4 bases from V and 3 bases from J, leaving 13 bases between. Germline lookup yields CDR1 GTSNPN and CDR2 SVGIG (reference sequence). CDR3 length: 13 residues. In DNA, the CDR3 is TGTGCCTGGACCCCAGATCGGGTCTACGAGCAGTACTTC. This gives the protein CAWTPDRVYEQYF.

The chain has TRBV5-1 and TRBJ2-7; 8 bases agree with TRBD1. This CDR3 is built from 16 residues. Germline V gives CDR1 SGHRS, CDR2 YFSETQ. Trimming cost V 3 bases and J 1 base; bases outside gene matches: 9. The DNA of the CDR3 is TGCGCCAGCAGCTCAGACGGACAGGGACTGTCCTACGAGCAGTACTTC. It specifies CASSSDGQGLSYEQYF.

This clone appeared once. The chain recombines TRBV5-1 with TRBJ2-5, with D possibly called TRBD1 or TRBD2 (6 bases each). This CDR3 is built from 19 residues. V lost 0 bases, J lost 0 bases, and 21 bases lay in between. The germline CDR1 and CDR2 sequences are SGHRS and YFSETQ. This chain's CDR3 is CASSLGQGGGWFYQETQYF. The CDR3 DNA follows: TGCGCCAGCAGCTTGGGTCAAGGAGGGGGTTGGTTTTACCAAGAGACCCAGTACTTC. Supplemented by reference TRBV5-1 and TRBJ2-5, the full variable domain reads KAGVTQTPRYLIKTRGQQVTLSCSPISGHRSVSWYQQTPGQGLQFLFEYFSETQRNKGNFPGRFSGRQFSNSRSEMNVSTLELGDSALYLCASSLGQGGGWFYQETQYFGPGTRLLVL.

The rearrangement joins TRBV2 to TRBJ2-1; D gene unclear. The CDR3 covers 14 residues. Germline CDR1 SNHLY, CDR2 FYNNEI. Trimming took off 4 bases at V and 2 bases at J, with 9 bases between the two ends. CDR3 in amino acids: CASSVTGPYNEQFF. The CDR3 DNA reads TGTGCCAGCAGTGTCACCGGGCCCTACAATGAGCAGTTCTTC.

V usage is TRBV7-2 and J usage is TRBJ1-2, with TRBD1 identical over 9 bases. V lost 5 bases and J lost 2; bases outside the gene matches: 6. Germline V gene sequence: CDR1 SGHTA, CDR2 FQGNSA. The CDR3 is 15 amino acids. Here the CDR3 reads CASSPGQGMNYGYTF. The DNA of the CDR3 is TGTGCCAGCAGCCCCGGACAGGGGATGAACTATGGCTACACCTTC.

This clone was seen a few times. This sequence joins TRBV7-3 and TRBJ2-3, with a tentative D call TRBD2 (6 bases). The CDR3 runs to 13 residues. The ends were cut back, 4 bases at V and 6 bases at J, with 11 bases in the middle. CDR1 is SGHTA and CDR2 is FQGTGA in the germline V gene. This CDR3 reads CASSSMEGDTQYF. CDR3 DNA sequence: TGTGCCAGCAGCTCTATGGAGGGGGATACGCAGTATTTT.

The CDR3 sequence is CASSNRGGSGQPQHF. CDR3 sequence (DNA): TGTGCCAGCAGCAACCGTGGGGGTTCCGGTCAGCCCCAGCATTTT. The V gene is TRBV7-9, the J gene TRBJ1-5; tentative D call: TRBD1 (5 bases). V lost 5 bases, J lost 6 bases, and 17 bases lay in between. The CDR3 loop spans 15 amino acids. Germline V gene sequence: CDR1 SEHNR, CDR2 FQNEAQ (reference sequence).

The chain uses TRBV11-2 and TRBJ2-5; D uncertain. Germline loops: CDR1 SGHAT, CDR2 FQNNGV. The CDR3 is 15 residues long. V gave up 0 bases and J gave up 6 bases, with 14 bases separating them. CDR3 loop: CASSLDMFSVQTQYF. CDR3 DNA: TGTGCCAGCAGCTTAGATATGTTTTCGGTGCAGACCCAGTACTTC.

CDR3 in DNA: TGCGCCAGCACGAGTTATAGGACAGGGACACTCACAGATACGCAGTATTTT. Residues: CASTSYRTGTLTDTQYF. The V call is TRBV5-1, the J call TRBJ2-3; 8 bases map to TRBD1. V shed 6 bases and J 2 bases; nucleotides not matched to a gene: 14. The CDR3 has 17 residues. CDR1 and CDR2 from the germline V gene are SGHRS and YFSETQ.

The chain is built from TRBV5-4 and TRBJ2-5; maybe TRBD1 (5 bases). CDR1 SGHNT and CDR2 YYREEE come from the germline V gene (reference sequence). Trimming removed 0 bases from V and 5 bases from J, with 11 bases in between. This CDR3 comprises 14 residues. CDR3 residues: CASSLGQTPETQYF. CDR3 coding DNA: TGTGCCAGCAGCTTGGGACAGACCCCCGAGACCCAGTACTTC.

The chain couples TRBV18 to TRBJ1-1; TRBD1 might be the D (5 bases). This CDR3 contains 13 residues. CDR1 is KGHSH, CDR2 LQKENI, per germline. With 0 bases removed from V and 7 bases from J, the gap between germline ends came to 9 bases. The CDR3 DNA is TGTGCCAGCTCACCACCGGGGCTCCTTGAAGCTTTCTTT. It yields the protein CASSPPGLLEAFF.

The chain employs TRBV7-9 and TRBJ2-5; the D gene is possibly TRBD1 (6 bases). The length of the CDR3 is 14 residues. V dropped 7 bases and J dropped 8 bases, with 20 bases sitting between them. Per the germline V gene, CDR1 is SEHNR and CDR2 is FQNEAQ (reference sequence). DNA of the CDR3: TGTGCCAGCACCGTCACAGGGAGTCAAGGAACCCAGTACTTC. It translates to CASTVTGSQGTQYF.

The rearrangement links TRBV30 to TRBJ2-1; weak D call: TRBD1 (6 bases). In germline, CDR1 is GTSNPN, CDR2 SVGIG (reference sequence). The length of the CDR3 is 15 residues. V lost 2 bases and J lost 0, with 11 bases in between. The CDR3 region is CAWSLGGLSYNEQFF. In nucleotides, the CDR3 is TGTGCCTGGAGTCTTGGGGGCCTCTCCTACAATGAGCAGTTCTTC.

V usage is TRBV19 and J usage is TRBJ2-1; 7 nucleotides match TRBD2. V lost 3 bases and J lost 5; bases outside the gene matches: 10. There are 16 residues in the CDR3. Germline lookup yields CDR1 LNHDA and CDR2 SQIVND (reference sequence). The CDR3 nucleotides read TGTGCCAGTAGTATCCTAGGGCTAGCGGAAAACAATGAGCAGTTCTTC. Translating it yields CASSILGLAENNEQFF.

Here the CDR3 reads CASSLGQQSNEKLFF. In DNA form, the CDR3 reads TGTGCCAGCAGCTTGGGGCAGCAGAGTAATGAAAAACTGTTTTTT. This sequence joins TRBV7-3 and TRBJ1-4; D possibly corresponds to TRBD1 (5 bases). Trimming pared 3 bases from V and 4 bases from J, leaving 12 bases between. CDR1 and CDR2 (germline): SGHTA, FQGTGA. The CDR3 is 15 amino acids. Full variable domain (remainder filled in from reference TRBV7-3 and TRBJ1-4): GAGVSQTPSNKVTEKGKYVELRCDPISGHTALYWYRQSLGQGPEFLIYFQGTGAADDSGLPNDRFFAVRPEGSVSTLKIQRTERGDSAVYLCASSLGQQSNEKLFFGSGTQLSVL.

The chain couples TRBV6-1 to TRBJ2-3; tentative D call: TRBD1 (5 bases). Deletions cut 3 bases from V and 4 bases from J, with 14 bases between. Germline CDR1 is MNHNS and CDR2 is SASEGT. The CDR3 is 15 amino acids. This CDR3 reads CASSDSRARADTQYF. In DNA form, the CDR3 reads TGTGCCAGCAGTGACTCCAGGGCCCGGGCAGATACGCAGTATTTT.

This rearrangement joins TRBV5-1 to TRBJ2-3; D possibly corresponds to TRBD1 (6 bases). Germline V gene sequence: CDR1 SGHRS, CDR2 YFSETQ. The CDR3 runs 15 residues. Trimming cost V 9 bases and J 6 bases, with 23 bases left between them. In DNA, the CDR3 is TGCGCCACCTGTGAGGACAGCCTTATATATGATACGCAGTATTTT. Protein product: CATCEDSLIYDTQYF.

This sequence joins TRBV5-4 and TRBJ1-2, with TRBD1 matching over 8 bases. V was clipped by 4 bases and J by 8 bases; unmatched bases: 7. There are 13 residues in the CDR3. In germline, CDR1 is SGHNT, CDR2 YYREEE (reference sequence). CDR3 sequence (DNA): TGTGCCAGCAGCAACAGGGGGTTGTACGGCTACACCTTC. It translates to CASSNRGLYGYTF.

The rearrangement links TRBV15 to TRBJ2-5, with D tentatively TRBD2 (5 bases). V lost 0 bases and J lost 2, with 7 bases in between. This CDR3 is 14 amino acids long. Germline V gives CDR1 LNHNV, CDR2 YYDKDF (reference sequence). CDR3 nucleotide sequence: TGTGCCACCAGCAGAGACGGGGAGCAAGAGACCCAGTACTTC. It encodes CATSRDGEQETQYF. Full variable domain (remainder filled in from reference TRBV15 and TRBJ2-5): DAMVIQNPRYQVTQFGKPVTLSCSQTLNHNVMYWYQQKSSQAPKLLFHYYDKDFNNEADTPDNFQSRRPNTSFCFLDIRSPGLGDTAMYLCATSRDGEQETQYFGPGTRLLVL.

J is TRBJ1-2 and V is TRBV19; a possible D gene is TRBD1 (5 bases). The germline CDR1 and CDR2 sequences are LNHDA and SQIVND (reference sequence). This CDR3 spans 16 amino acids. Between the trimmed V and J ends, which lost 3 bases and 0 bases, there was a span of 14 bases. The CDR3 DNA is TGTGCCAGTAGTATGGGTCCAGGGCAAGCTAACTATGGCTACACCTTC. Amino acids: CASSMGPGQANYGYTF.

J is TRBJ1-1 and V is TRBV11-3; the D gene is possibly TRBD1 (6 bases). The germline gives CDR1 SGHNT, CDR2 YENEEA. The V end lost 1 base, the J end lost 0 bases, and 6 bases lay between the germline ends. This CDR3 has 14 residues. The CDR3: CASSLAGVNTEAFF. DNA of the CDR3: TGTGCCAGCAGCTTAGCAGGGGTGAACACTGAAGCTTTCTTT.

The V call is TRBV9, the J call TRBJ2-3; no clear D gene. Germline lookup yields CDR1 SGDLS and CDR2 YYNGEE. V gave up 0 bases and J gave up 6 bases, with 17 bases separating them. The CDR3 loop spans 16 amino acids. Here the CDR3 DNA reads TGTGCCAGCAGCGTAGCGGTTACCCTATCTCAGGATACGCAGTATTTT. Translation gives CASSVAVTLSQDTQYF.